Below, 9 T cell receptor beta chains from the same sample are listed, as sequenced in a study of T cells in Graves' hyperthyroidism and ophthalmopathy. The investigators amplified TCR beta CDR3 regions from RNA transcripts. HTBI primers drove first-round RT-PCR of the TCR CDR3. TCRdb used MiXCR to reprocess the multiplex PCR reads, holding one entry per CDR3 protein. Of about 460,000 distinct CDR3 sequences in the sample, roughly 22% were seen once. Sequencing was performed on blood. The source of these receptors is a woman in her 70s with Graves' ophthalmopathy.

This clonotype was counted between two and nine times. The chain has TRBV20-1 and TRBJ2-7; a weak D match, TRBD1 (6 bases). The CDR3 is made up of 15 amino acids. Germline values: CDR1 DFQATT, CDR2 SNEGSKA (reference sequence). V dropped 0 bases and J dropped 2 bases, with 14 bases sitting between them. CDR3 region: CSARDEGVSTYEQYF. The CDR3 DNA sequence: TGCAGTGCTAGAGATGAGGGGGTCTCTACCTACGAGCAGTACTTC.

This rearrangement joins TRBV7-2 to TRBJ1-4, with D unresolved. The CDR3 has 12 amino acids. V was pared by 8 bases and J by 8 bases, with 12 bases between. Per the germline V gene, CDR1 is SGHTA and CDR2 is FQGNSA. The CDR3 reads CASGDLGEKLFF. In nucleotides, the CDR3 is TGTGCCAGCGGCGACCTGGGCGAAAAACTGTTTTTT.

This chain uses TRBV5-1 with TRBJ2-2, with D maybe TRBD2 (5 bases). The V end lost 4 bases, the J end lost 0 bases, and 10 bases lay between the germline ends. Germline lookup yields CDR1 SGHRS and CDR2 YFSETQ. The CDR3 has 15 residues. This CDR3 reads CASSLKTTNTGELFF. The DNA of the CDR3 is TGCGCCAGCAGCCTCAAGACTACGAACACCGGGGAGCTGTTTTTT.

This clonotype was seen many times. The chain links TRBV6-1 to TRBJ1-2; D possibly corresponds to TRBD1 (5 bases). The CDR3 loop spans 13 amino acids. Germline values: CDR1 MNHNS, CDR2 SASEGT. The ends were cut back, 3 bases at V and 7 bases at J, with 12 bases in the middle. In nucleotides, the CDR3 is TGTGCCAGCAGTGACTCGGGGCGGCGTGGCTACACCTTC. Its protein product is CASSDSGRRGYTF.

This clonotype was counted a few times. The chain recombines TRBV20-1 with TRBJ2-6; the match to TRBD1 covers 7 bases. Germline V gene sequence: CDR1 DFQATT, CDR2 SNEGSKA (reference sequence). The ends lost 6 bases at V and 1 base at J; junction bases unmatched: 6. This CDR3 spans 15 amino acids. The CDR3, as DNA: TGCAGTGCAGCTGACAGGGTTTCTGGGGCCAACGTCCTGACTTTC. This gives the protein CSAADRVSGANVLTF.

The sample holds a few counts of this clonotype. The J gene is TRBJ2-3, the V gene TRBV9, with 9 nucleotides matching TRBD2. The junction had 4 bases not matched to a gene; V was cut back by 4 bases and J by 1 base. The CDR3 runs to 15 residues. In germline, CDR1 is SGDLS, CDR2 YYNGEE. The CDR3 spells CASSKRLAGTDTQYF. Written as DNA, the CDR3 is TGTGCCAGCAGCAAACGACTAGCGGGCACAGATACGCAGTATTTT.

Ten or more counts support this clonotype. V and J are TRBV2 and TRBJ2-1; either TRBD1 or TRBD2 may fit D (5 bases each). V lost 7 bases to trimming and J lost 5 bases, with 12 bases between them. Germline V lookup: CDR1 SNHLY, CDR2 FYNNEI. CDR3 length: 13 amino acids. The CDR3: CASNLGVNNEQFF. For the CDR3, the DNA is TGTGCCAGCAACCTGGGGGTTAACAATGAGCAGTTCTTC.

In the case of this clonotype: Being one base from a much bigger clone, this may be a read error. The chain uses TRBV2 and TRBJ2-7; TRBD2 is a possible D gene (6 bases). The V gene's germline CDR1 is SNHLY and CDR2 FYNNEI. The CDR3 consists of 13 residues. The CDR3 DNA reads TGTGCCAGCAACCGGGACTTATCCTACGAGCAGCACTTC. It encodes CASNRDLSYEQHF. The full variable domain, in which reference TRBV2 and TRBJ2-7 provide the parts outside the CDR3, is EPEVTQTPSHQVTQMGQEVILRCVPISNHLYFYWYRQILGQKVEFLVSFYNNEISEKSEIFDDQFSVERPDGSNFTLKIRSTKLEDSAMYFCASNRDLSYEQHFGPGTRLTVT.

CDR3 nucleotide sequence: TGTGCCAGTAGAGTGGGCAATCAGCCCCAGCATTTT. Translated: CASRVGNQPQHF. The chain joins TRBV19 to TRBJ1-5; D remains ambiguous. This CDR3 has 12 amino acids. Germline values: CDR1 LNHDA, CDR2 SQIVND (reference sequence). The germline V and J ends were trimmed by 6 bases and 2 bases, with 5 bases remaining between them.